This T cell receptor beta chain is from a study of T cell changes during pregnancy in multiple sclerosis. V was pared by 4 bases and J by 6 bases, with 2 bases of the junction left unmatched. In germline, CDR1 is SGHTA, CDR2 FQGTGA. This CDR3 is built from 14 residues. TCRdb's copy holds only in-frame clones and misses some; the assay was immunoSEQ multiplex PCR. The table shows 90,000 to 100,000 clones, with just under 95% occurring only once. The V call is TRBV7-3, the J call TRBJ2-1; TRBD2 matches 11 bases. Specimen: peripheral blood, collected in the first trimester of pregnancy. This clonotype was obtained from a female donor with multiple sclerosis, enrolled in a pregnancy study. CDR3 sequence (DNA): TGTGCCAGCAGCTCCGGGACTAGCGGCAATGAGCAGTTCTTC. It encodes CASSSGTSGNEQFF. The full variable domain, rest sourced from reference TRBV7-3 and TRBJ2-1, is GAGVSQTPSNKVTEKGKYVELRCDPISGHTALYWYRQSLGQGPEFLIYFQGTGAADDSGLPNDRFFAVRPEGSVSTLKIQRTERGDSAVYLCASSSGTSGNEQFFGPGTRLTVL.